These T cell receptor beta chains were read from a single sample in a study of blood T cell repertoires in COVID-19. The table came from immunoSEQ multiplex PCR; TCRdb's copy has only in-frame clones and leaves some out. The sample lists about 670,000 clones, 70% to 90% seen once, with about 0.26% in the top ten. Sample: peripheral blood. The receptors derive from a woman in her late teens or twenties with acute or convalescent COVID-19. CDR3s include the opening cysteine and the closing phenylalanine or tryptophan. A D gene is named only where the DNA matches it firmly. The size entry is marked missing in some rows and otherwise reads once, few, many or a size class.

TRBD1	.	TRBV19	TRBJ1-3	CASRDRGRNTIYF	TGTGCCAGCCGCGACAGGGGAAGGAACACCATATATTTT
.	.	TRBV9	TRBJ1-2	CASSFTSENNYGYTF	TGTGCCAGCAGCTTTACTTCGGAGAATAACTATGGCTACACCTTC
TRBD1	.	TRBV5-3	TRBJ1-2	CARQGVNGYTF	TGTGCCAGACAGGGGGTGAATGGCTACACCTTC
.	.	TRBV5-4	TRBJ2-2	CASSRTAYYTGELFF	TGTGCCAGCAGCCGGACAGCCTATTACACCGGGGAGCTGTTTTTT
.	.	TRBV3-1/TRBV3-2	TRBJ1-2	CASSFTGDYGYTF	TGTGCCAGCAGCTTTACGGGAGACTATGGCTACACCTTC
.	.	TRBV28	TRBJ1-4	CASTASNEKLFF	TGTGCCAGCACTGCTAGTAATGAAAAACTGTTTTTT
.	.	TRBV7-9	TRBJ1-3	CASSSLLGPGNTIYF	TGTGCCAGCAGCTCCCTTCTGGGGCCTGGAAACACCATATATTTT
TRBD1	.	TRBV23-1	TRBJ2-3	CASSHPDRGRTDTQYF	TGCGCCAGCAGTCACCCGGACAGGGGGCGAACAGATACGCAGTATTTT
.	.	TRBV7-9	TRBJ2-7	CASSDSSYEQYF	TGTGCCAGCAGCGACAGCTCCTACGAGCAGTACTTC
.	.	TRBV6-5	TRBJ1-2	CAAGPRGYYGYTF	TGTGCCGCGGGGCCACGAGGGTACTATGGCTACACCTTC
.	.	TRBV25-1	TRBJ1-1	CASSVGQRAFF	TGTGCCAGCAGTGTTGGACAAAGGGCTTTCTTT
.	.	TRBV9	TRBJ1-2	CASSVGWDPRDGYTF	TGTGCCAGCAGCGTAGGGTGGGATCCGCGGGATGGCTACACCTTC
TRBD2	.	TRBV3-1/TRBV3-2	TRBJ2-3	CASSQDRGLAGGTDTQYF	TGTGCCAGCAGCCAAGATAGGGGACTAGCGGGGGGCACAGATACGCAGTATTTT
.	.	TRBV7-9	TRBJ2-7	CASSQGQGGYF	TGTGCCAGCAGCCAAGGCCAGGGTGGGTACTTC
.	.	TRBV7-8	TRBJ1-1	CASSLLSRHAGLNTEAFF	TGTGCCAGCAGCTTACTTAGCCGCCACGCGGGTTTAAACACTGAAGCTTTCTTT
.	.	TRBV27	TRBJ1-5	CASSLSYSNQPQHF	TGTGCCAGCAGTTTATCGTATAGCAATCAGCCCCAGCATTTT
.	.	TRBV12-3/TRBV12-4	TRBJ1-2	CATRGGGGTLYTF	TGTGCCACCCGCGGCGGTGGGGGGACGCTCTACACCTTC
.	.	TRBV18	TRBJ1-1	CASSPGGVGAFF	TGTGCCAGCTCCCCGGGAGGGGTAGGAGCTTTCTTT
.	.	TRBV6-1	TRBJ1-6	CASSGIGGGGSGNSPLHF	TGTGCCAGCAGTGGTATAGGGGGGGGCGGCTCGGGGAATTCACCCCTCCACTTT
.	.	TRBV30	TRBJ1-1	CAWSLAGARTEAFF	TGTGCCTGGAGCTTAGCGGGGGCGCGGACTGAAGCTTTCTTT
TRBD1	.	TRBV5-1	TRBJ1-1	CASSFEGARTEAFF	TGCGCCAGCAGCTTTGAGGGGGCAAGGACTGAAGCTTTCTTT
.	.	TRBV6-5	TRBJ1-3	CASSYSLQTGNTIYF	TGTGCCAGCAGTTACTCGTTACAGACTGGAAACACCATATATTTT
TRBD1	few	TRBV19	TRBJ1-5	CASSLGQGVNQPQHF	TGTGCCAGTAGTTTGGGACAGGGCGTTAATCAGCCCCAGCATTTT
.	.	TRBV9	TRBJ2-7	CASSVKRGAIRWEQYF	TGTGCCAGCAGCGTAAAACGCGGGGCCATAAGGTGGGAGCAGTACTTC
.	once	TRBV30	TRBJ1-1	CAWSDVAPNTEAFF	TGTGCCTGGAGTGATGTGGCACCGAACACTGAAGCTTTCTTT
.	.	TRBV19	TRBJ2-1	CASKRTQGLGEQFF	TGTGCCAGTAAGAGGACCCAGGGATTAGGTGAGCAGTTCTTC
TRBD2	once	TRBV5-8	TRBJ2-3	CASSILAGGTDTQYF	TGTGCCAGCAGCATACTAGCGGGGGGCACAGATACGCAGTATTTT
TRBD2	.	TRBV9	TRBJ2-1	CASSLGTSRHNEQFF	TGTGCCAGCAGCCTCGGGACTAGCAGGCACAATGAGCAGTTCTTC
.	.	TRBV29-1	TRBJ1-5	CSAGGSPDSNQPQHF	TGCAGCGCGGGGGGTAGCCCGGATAGCAATCAGCCCCAGCATTTT
.	.	TRBV15	TRBJ1-2	CATSRDRGSYTF	TGTGCCACCAGCAGAGATCGGGGAAGCTACACCTTC
TRBD1	.	TRBV7-9	TRBJ2-3	CASSPDRGNTDTQYF	TGTGCCAGCAGCCCGGACAGGGGAAACACAGATACGCAGTATTTT
TRBD1	.	TRBV10-3	TRBJ2-7	CAISVRAQGLKGNYEQYF	TGTGCCATCAGTGTTAGGGCACAGGGGTTGAAAGGTAACTACGAGCAGTACTTC
.	.	TRBV28	TRBJ1-6	CASTPQGRGNSPLHF	TGTGCCAGCACCCCCCAAGGCCGGGGGAATTCACCCCTCCACTTT
TRBD2	.	TRBV7-2	TRBJ2-1	CASSLESGGANEQFF	TGTGCCAGCAGCTTAGAAAGCGGGGGGGCCAATGAGCAGTTCTTC
.	.	TRBV2	TRBJ1-1	CASSEADSGEAFF	TGTGCCAGCAGTGAAGCGGACTCGGGTGAAGCTTTCTTT
.	.	TRBV10-3	TRBJ1-4	CATRADSNNEKLFF	TGTGCCACCAGAGCGGACTCAAATAATGAAAAACTGTTTTTT
TRBD2	.	TRBV3-1/TRBV3-2	TRBJ2-1	CASSQAGLAGGQGEQFF	TGTGCCAGCAGCCAAGCGGGACTAGCGGGGGGGCAGGGTGAGCAGTTCTTC
.	.	TRBV2	TRBJ1-4	CASSEEGGELKLFF	TGTGCCAGCAGTGAAGAAGGGGGGGAATTGAAACTGTTTTTT
TRBD1	.	TRBV7-9	TRBJ1-1	CASSSRTGYGTEAFF	TGTGCCAGCAGCTCCAGGACAGGTTATGGCACTGAAGCTTTCTTT
.	.	TRBV7-2	TRBJ1-3	CASSLAGRGSGNTIYF	TGTGCCAGCAGCTTAGCGGGGCGGGGCTCTGGAAACACCATATATTTT
.	.	TRBV9	TRBJ2-3	CASSVGAAGDTQYF	TGTGCCAGCAGCGTAGGTGCGGCGGGGGATACGCAGTATTTT
.	once	TRBV7-9	TRBJ2-7	CASSLASRNRGNEQYF	TGTGCCAGCAGCTTAGCGAGCAGGAATAGGGGGAACGAGCAGTACTTC
TRBD1	.	TRBV12-5	TRBJ1-3	CASGPGTGAGNTIYF	TGTGCTAGTGGTCCCGGGACAGGGGCTGGAAACACCATATATTTT
.	.	TRBV4-2	TRBJ2-7	CASSQEITTRGEQYF	TGTGCCAGCAGCCAAGAGATAACGACCAGGGGCGAGCAGTACTTC
.	few	TRBV4-3	TRBJ2-7	CASSQGYPPNGGPYEQYF	TGCGCCAGCAGCCAGGGTTATCCTCCTAATGGGGGCCCCTACGAGCAGTACTTC
.	few	TRBV7-9	TRBJ1-1	CASSLLRVAEAFF	TGTGCCAGCAGCCTGTTGAGGGTTGCTGAAGCTTTCTTT
.	.	TRBV5-1	TRBJ1-1	CASSLEALNTEAFF	TGCGCCAGCAGCTTGGAAGCCCTGAACACTGAAGCTTTCTTT
.	.	TRBV14	TRBJ1-3	CASSTGPYSGNTIYF	TGTGCCAGCAGCACTGGGCCTTACTCTGGAAACACCATATATTTT
TRBD1	.	TRBV15	TRBJ1-5	CATSREKGQGRRISNQPQHF	TGTGCCACCAGCAGAGAGAAGGGACAGGGGCGTAGAATAAGCAATCAGCCCCAGCATTTT
TRBD1	.	TRBV29-1	TRBJ2-1	CSVFWDRGFNEQFF	TGCAGCGTGTTTTGGGACAGGGGATTCAATGAGCAGTTCTTC